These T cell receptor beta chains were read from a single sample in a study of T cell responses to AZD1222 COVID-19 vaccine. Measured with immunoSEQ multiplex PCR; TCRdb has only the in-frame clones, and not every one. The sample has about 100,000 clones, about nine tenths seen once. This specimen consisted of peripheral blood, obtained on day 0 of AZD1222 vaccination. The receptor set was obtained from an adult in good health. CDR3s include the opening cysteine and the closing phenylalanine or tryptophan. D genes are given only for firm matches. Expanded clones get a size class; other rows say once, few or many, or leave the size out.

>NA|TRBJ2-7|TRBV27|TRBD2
CASSRAGGPGISYEQYF
TGTGCCAGCAGTCGAGCGGGAGGGCCCGGGATCTCCTACGAGCAGTACTTC
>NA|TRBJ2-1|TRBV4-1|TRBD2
CASSRPGTSLEGQFF
TGCGCCAGCAGTCGCCCCGGGACTAGCCTCGAGGGGCAGTTCTTC
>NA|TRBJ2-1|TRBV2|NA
CASIDDIAEINNEQFF
TGTGCCAGCATTGATGATATAGCGGAGATCAACAATGAGCAGTTCTTC
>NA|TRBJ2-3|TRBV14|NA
CASSQDDLGPGTDTQYF
TGTGCCAGCAGCCAAGATGACTTAGGACCCGGCACAGATACGCAGTATTTT
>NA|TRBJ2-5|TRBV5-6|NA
CASRPPGTQETQYF
TGTGCCAGCAGACCACCCGGGACCCAAGAGACCCAGTACTTC
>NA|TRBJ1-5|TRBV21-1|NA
CASSKAFRVGYRQPQHF
TGTGCCAGCAGCAAAGCGTTCAGGGTAGGGTACCGGCAGCCCCAGCATTTT
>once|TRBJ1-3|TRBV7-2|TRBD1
CASSLGQGPVGNTIYF
TGTGCCAGCAGCTTAGGACAGGGACCTGTGGGAAACACCATATATTTT
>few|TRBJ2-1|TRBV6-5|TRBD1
CASTRGGTGSDEQFF
TGTGCCAGCACCAGGGGAGGGACAGGGTCCGATGAGCAGTTCTTC
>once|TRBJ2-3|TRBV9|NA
CASSSTMGRSDPDTQYF
TGTGCCAGCAGCTCAACCATGGGGCGGAGCGACCCAGATACGCAGTATTTT
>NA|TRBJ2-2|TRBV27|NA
CASKLSPGTGELFF
TGTGCCAGCAAACTTTCCCCCGGGACCGGGGAGCTGTTTTTT
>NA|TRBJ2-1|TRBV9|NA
CASSVGSDYNEQFF
TGTGCCAGCAGCGTAGGAAGCGATTACAATGAGCAGTTCTTC
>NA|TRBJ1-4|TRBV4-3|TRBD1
CASSQVGRQGNEKLFF
TGCGCCAGCAGCCAAGTGGGGAGACAGGGAAATGAAAAACTGTTTTTT
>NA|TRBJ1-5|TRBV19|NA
CASSLSGSLVNQPQHF
TGTGCCAGTAGTTTGAGCGGAAGTCTAGTCAATCAGCCCCAGCATTTT
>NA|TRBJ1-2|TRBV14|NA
CASSQVGGVDGYTF
TGTGCCAGCAGCCAAGTTGGAGGGGTGGATGGCTACACCTTC
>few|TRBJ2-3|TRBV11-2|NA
CASSSRQARDTQYF
TGTGCCAGCAGCTCCCGACAGGCCAGGGATACGCAGTATTTT
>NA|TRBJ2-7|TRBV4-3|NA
CASSQDESVAYEQYF
TGCGCCAGCAGCCAAGATGAAAGCGTAGCCTACGAGCAGTACTTC
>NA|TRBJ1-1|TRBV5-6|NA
CASSLVGTGTEAFF
TGTGCCAGCAGCTTGGTTGGGACGGGCACTGAAGCTTTCTTT
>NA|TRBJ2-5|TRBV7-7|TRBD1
CASSFGQGLETQYF
TGTGCTAGCAGCTTCGGACAGGGACTCGAGACCCAGTACTTC
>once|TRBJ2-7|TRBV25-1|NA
CASSEYIHSEQYF
TGTGCCAGCAGTGAATATATTCATAGCGAGCAGTACTTC
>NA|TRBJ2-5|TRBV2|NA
CASSEFTGSWGQETQYF
TGTGCCAGCAGTGAATTCACCGGAAGTTGGGGCCAAGAGACCCAGTACTTC
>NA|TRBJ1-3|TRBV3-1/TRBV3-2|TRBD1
CASSQVTGGNTIYF
TGTGCCAGCAGCCAAGTAACAGGGGGCAACACCATATATTTT
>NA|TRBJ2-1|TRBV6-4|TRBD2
CASSDSAGDSNEQFF
TGTGCCAGCAGTGACTCGGCGGGAGATTCGAATGAGCAGTTCTTC
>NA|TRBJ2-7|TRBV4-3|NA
CASSQGSARTYEQYF
TGCGCCAGCAGCCAAGGGTCGGCGAGAACTTACGAGCAGTACTTC
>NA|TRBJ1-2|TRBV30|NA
CAWSRGAMFRGSNYGYTF
TGTGCCTGGAGTAGAGGGGCGATGTTTAGGGGGAGTAACTATGGCTACACCTTC
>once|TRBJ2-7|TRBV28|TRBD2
CASSLVSGSSYEQYF
TGTGCCAGCAGTTTAGTTAGCGGGAGCTCCTACGAGCAGTACTTC
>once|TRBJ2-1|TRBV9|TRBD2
CASSPPGGLAGQSSYNEQFF
TGTGCCAGCAGCCCCCCGGGGGGACTAGCGGGCCAGAGCTCCTACAATGAGCAGTTCTTC
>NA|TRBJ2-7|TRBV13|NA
CASSPRGKYEQYF
TGTGCCAGCAGCCCCCGGGGCAAATACGAGCAGTACTTC
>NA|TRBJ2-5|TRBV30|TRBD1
CAWSYWQGARPPQETQYF
TGTGCCTGGAGTTATTGGCAGGGGGCGCGTCCGCCTCAGGAGACCCAGTACTTC
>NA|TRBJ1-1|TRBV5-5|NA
CASSSYTRASTEAFF
TGTGCCAGCAGCTCGTATACCAGGGCTTCCACTGAAGCTTTCTTT
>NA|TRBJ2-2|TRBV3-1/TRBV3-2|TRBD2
CASSPTGTSGMGELFF
TGTGCCAGCAGCCCAACCGGGACTAGCGGGATGGGGGAGCTGTTTTTT
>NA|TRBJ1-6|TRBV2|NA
CASSGYAALHF
TGTGCCAGCTCTGGATACGCAGCCCTCCACTTT
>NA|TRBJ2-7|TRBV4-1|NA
CASSQVIGKKAYEQYF
TGCGCCAGCAGCCAAGTTATAGGGAAAAAGGCCTACGAGCAGTACTTC
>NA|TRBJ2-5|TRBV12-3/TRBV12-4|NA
CASRWTGETQYF
TGTGCCAGCAGGTGGACTGGAGAGACCCAGTACTTC
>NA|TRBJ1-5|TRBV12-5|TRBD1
CASGLGQGIQPQHF
TGTGCTAGTGGTTTAGGACAGGGGATTCAGCCCCAGCATTTT
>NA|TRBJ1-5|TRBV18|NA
CASSQIGGRASNQPQHF
TGTGCCAGCTCGCAAATCGGGGGCCGGGCCAGCAATCAGCCCCAGCATTTT
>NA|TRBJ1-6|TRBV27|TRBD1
CASSLDRGSSYNSPLHF
TGTGCCAGCAGTTTGGACAGGGGTAGCTCCTATAATTCACCCCTCCACTTT
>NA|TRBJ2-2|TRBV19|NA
CASNPGTRSTGELFF
TGTGCCAGTAATCCCGGGACTCGTAGCACCGGGGAGCTGTTTTTT
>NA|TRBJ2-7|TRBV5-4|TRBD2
CASSLGTSGIYEQYF
TGTGCCAGCAGCCTCGGGACTAGCGGGATCTACGAGCAGTACTTC
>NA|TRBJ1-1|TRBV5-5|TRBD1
CASSLTGQGAGNTEAFF
TGTGCCAGCAGCTTGACGGGACAGGGGGCGGGAAACACTGAAGCTTTCTTT
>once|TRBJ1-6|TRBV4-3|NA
CASSHGTGQLNSPLHF
TGCGCCAGCAGCCATGGTACGGGACAACTTAATTCACCCCTCCACTTT
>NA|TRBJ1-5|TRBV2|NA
CASSGWRSSNQPQHF
TGTGCCAGCAGTGGTTGGCGGTCTAGCAATCAGCCCCAGCATTTT
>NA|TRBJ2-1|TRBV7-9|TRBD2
CASSLPLAGGRGDYNEQFF
TGTGCCAGCAGCTTGCCGCTAGCGGGAGGGAGGGGGGACTACAATGAGCAGTTCTTC
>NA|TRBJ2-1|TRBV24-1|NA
CATSATTYNEQFF
TGTGCCACCAGTGCGACTACTTACAATGAGCAGTTCTTC
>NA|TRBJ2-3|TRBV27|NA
CASSPPDWEATTVTDTQYF
TGTGCCAGCAGTCCACCCGACTGGGAGGCCACTACCGTCACAGATACGCAGTATTTT
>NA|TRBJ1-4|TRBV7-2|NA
CASSLMARATNEKLFF
TGTGCCAGCAGCTTAATGGCCAGAGCAACTAATGAAAAACTGTTTTTT
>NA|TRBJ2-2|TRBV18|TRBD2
CASSLGGGMSTGELFF
TGTGCCAGCTCCCTCGGCGGGGGAATGAGCACCGGGGAGCTGTTTTTT
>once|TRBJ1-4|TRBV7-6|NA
CASSSPTGANEKLFF
TGTGCCAGCAGCTCTCCGACGGGAGCAAACGAAAAACTGTTTTTT
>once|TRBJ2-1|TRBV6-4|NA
CASSDGGLYNEQFF
TGTGCCAGCAGTGACGGAGGGTTATACAATGAGCAGTTCTTC
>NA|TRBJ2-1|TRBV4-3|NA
CASSHDAGRSSYNEQFF
TGCGCCAGCAGCCACGACGCCGGACGATCTTCCTACAATGAGCAGTTCTTC
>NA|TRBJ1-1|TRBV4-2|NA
CASSQGQADGSTEAFF
TGTGCCAGCAGCCAAGGACAGGCGGATGGGTCCACTGAAGCTTTCTTT
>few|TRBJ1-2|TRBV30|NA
CAWQPQGQFYGYTF
TGTGCCTGGCAACCCCAAGGGCAGTTCTATGGCTACACCTTC
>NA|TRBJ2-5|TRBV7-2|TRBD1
CASSRQGRETQYF
TGTGCCAGCAGCCGACAGGGGCGGGAGACCCAGTACTTC
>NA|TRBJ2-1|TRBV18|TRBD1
CASSQPGQPEQFF
TGTGCCAGCTCACAACCGGGACAGCCAGAGCAGTTCTTC
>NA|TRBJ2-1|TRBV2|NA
CASSEGNRVGYNEQFF
TGTGCCAGCAGTGAAGGGAACAGGGTGGGCTACAATGAGCAGTTCTTC
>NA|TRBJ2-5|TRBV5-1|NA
CASSLGPLEQTQYF
TGCGCCAGCAGCTTGGGCCCCCTGGAACAGACCCAGTACTTC
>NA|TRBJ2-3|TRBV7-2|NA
CASSLERSGTDTQYF
TGTGCCAGCAGCTTAGAAAGGTCGGGCACAGATACGCAGTATTTT
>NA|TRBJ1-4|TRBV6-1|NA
CASSEGIANEKLFF
TGTGCCAGCAGTGAGGGCATAGCTAATGAAAAACTGTTTTTT
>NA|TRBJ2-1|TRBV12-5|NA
CASGLGTNYNEQFF
TGTGCTAGTGGTTTAGGGACAAACTACAATGAGCAGTTCTTC
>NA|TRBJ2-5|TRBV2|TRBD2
CASSGQGLAVQETQYF
TGTGCCAGCAGCGGACAGGGACTAGCGGTCCAAGAGACCCAGTACTTC
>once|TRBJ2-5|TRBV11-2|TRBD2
CASSLLGQRGIQETQYF
TGTGCCAGCAGCTTATTAGGCCAGCGGGGGATCCAAGAGACCCAGTACTTC